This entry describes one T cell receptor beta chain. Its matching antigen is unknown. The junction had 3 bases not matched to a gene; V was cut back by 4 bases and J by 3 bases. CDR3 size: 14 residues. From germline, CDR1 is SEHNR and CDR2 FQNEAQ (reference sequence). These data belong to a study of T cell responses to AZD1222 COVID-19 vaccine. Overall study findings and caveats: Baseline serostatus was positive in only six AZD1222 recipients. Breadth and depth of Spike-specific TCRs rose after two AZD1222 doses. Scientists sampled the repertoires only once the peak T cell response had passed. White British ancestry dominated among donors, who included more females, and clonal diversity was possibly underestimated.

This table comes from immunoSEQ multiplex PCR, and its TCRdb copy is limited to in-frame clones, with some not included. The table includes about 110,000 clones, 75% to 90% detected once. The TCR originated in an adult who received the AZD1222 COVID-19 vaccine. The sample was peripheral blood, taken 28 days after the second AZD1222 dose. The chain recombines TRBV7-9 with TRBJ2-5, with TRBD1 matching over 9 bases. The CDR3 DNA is TGTGCCAGCAGCTCGCGGACAGGGGAAGAGACCCAGTACTTC. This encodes CASSSRTGEETQYF. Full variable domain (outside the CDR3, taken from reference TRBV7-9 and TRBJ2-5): DTGVSQNPRHKITKRGQNVTFRCDPISEHNRLYWYRQTLGQGPEFLTYFQNEAQLEKSRLLSDRFSAERPKGSFSTLEIQRTEQGDSAMYLCASSSRTGEETQYFGPGTRLLVL.